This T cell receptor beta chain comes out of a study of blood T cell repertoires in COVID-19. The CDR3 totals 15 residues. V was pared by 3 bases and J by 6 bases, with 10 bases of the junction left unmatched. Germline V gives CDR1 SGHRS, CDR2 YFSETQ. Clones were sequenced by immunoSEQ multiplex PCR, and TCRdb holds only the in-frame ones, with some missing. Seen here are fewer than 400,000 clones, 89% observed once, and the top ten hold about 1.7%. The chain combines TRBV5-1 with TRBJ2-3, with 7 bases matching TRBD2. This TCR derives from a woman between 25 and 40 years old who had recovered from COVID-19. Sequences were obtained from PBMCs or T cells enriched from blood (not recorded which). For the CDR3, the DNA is TGCGCCAGCAGCTCAGGTGGCCTGGGAGGGGATACGCAGTATTTT. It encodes CASSSGGLGGDTQYF.